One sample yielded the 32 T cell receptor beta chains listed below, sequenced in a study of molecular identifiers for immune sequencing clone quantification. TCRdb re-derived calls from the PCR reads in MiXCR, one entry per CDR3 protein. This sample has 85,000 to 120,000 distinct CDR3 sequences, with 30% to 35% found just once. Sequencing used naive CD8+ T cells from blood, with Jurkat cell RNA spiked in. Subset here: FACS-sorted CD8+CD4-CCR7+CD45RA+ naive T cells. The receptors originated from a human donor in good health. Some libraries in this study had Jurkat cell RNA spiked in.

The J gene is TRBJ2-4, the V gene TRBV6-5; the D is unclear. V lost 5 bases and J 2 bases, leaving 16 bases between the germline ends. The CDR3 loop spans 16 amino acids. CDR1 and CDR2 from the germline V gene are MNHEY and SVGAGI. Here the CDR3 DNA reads TGTGCCAGCAGTGATTCCCTTACCCGCTCCAAAAACATTCAGTACTTC. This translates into CASSDSLTRSKNIQYF.

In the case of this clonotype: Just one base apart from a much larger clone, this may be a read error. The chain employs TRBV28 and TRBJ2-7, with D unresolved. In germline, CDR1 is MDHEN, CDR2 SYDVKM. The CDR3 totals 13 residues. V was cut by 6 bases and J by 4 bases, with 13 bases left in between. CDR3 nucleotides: TGTGCCAGCAGCCCCCATAGGAGTTACGAGCAGTACTTC. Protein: CASSPHRSYEQYF.

DNA of the CDR3: TGTGCCAGCAGCTTAAAGGACAGCTACGAGCAGTACTTC. Protein sequence: CASSLKDSYEQYF. The chain combines TRBV7-2 with TRBJ2-7, with a possible D match to TRBD1 (6 bases). With 2 bases removed from V and 3 bases from J, the gap between germline ends came to 8 bases. Germline V gene lookup returns CDR1 SGHTA and CDR2 FQGNSA. This CDR3 has 13 amino acids.

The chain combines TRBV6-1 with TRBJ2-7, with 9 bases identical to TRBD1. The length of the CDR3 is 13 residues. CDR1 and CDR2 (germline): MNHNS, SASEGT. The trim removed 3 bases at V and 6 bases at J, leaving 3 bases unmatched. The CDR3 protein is CASSEGQGTEQYF. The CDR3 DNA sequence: TGTGCCAGCAGTGAGGGACAGGGTACCGAGCAGTACTTC.

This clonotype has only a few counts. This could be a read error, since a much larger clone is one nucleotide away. The CDR3 loop reads CASSLNLQGDHEQYF. As DNA, the CDR3 is TGTGCCAGCAGTCTCAACCTACAGGGGGACCACGAGCAGTACTTC. The chain joins TRBV28 to TRBJ2-7; 8 nucleotides agree with TRBD1. Germline assignment: CDR1 MDHEN and CDR2 SYDVKM. CDR3 length: 15 amino acids. J lost 5 bases, V lost 5 bases, and 11 bases had no gene match.

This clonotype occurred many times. CDR3 loop: CASSPYRRESSDTQYF. The CDR3 nucleotides are TGCGCCAGCAGCCCGTACCGGCGGGAGTCTTCAGATACGCAGTATTTT. The chain employs TRBV5-1 and TRBJ2-3; 7 bases are shared with TRBD2. CDR3 length equals 16 residues. Germline-derived CDR1 and CDR2 are SGHRS and YFSETQ. V lost 4 bases, J lost 4 bases, and 12 bases stayed unmatched.

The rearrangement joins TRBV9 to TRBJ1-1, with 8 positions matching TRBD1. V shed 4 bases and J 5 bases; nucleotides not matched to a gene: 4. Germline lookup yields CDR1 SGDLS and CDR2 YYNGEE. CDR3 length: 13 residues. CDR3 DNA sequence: TGTGCCAGCAGCCGACGGACAGGGACTGAAGCTTTCTTT. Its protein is CASSRRTGTEAFF.

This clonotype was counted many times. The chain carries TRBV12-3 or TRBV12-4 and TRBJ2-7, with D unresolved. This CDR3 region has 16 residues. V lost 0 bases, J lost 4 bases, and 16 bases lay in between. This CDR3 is CASSLALRSEAYEQYF. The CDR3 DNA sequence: TGTGCCAGCAGTTTAGCGCTTAGGTCGGAAGCTTACGAGCAGTACTTC.

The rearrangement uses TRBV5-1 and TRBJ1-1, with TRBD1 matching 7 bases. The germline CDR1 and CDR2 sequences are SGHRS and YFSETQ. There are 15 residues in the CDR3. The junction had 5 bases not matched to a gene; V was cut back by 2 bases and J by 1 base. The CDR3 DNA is TGCGCCAGCAGCTTATTACAGGGGACGAACACTGAAGCTTTCTTT. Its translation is CASSLLQGTNTEAFF.

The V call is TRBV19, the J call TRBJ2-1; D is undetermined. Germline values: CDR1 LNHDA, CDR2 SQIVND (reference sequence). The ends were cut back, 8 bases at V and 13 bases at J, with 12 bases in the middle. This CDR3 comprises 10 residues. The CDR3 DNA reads TGTGCCAGTGGGCCGGCAGCCCAGTTCTTC. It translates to CASGPAAQFF.

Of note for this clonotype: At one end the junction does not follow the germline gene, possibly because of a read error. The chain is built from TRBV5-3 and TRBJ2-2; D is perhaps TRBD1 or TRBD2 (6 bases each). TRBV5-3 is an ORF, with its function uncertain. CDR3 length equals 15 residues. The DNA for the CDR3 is TGTGCCAGCAGCTTGGACGGGGGCGAAGCCGGGGAGCTGTTTTTT. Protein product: CASSLDGGEAGELFF.

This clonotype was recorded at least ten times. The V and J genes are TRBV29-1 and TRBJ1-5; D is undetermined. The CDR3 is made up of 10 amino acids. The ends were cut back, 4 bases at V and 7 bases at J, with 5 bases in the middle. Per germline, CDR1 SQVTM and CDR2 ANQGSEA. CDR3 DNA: TGCAGCGTTGGAGGCCAGCCCCAGCATTTT. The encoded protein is CSVGGQPQHF.

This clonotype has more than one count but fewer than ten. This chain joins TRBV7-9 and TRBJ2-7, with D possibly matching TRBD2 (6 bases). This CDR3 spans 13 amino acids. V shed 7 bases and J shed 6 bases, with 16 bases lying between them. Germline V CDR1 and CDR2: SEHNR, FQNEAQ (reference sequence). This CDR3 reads CASTGTQLSEQYF. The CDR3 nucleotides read TGTGCCAGCACTGGGACTCAACTGTCCGAGCAGTACTTC.

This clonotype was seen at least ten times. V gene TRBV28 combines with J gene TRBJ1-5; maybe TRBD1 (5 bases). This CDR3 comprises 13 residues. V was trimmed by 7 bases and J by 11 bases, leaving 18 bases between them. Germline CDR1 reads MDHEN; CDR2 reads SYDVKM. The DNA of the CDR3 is TGTGCCAGCACCAAGTGGACACTAGGGTCCCAGCATTTT. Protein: CASTKWTLGSQHF. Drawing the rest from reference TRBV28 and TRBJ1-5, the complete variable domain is DVKVTQSSRYLVKRTGEKVFLECVQDMDHENMFWYRQDPGLGLRLIYFSYDVKMKEKGDIPEGYSVSREKKERFSLILESASTNQTSMYLCASTKWTLGSQHFGDGTRLSIL.

CDR3 in amino acids: CASSSTARGGVEQYF. CDR3 bases: TGTGCCAGCAGCTCGACTGCTAGGGGAGGGGTCGAGCAGTACTTC. The chain uses TRBV9 and TRBJ2-7; 7 bases are a match to TRBD2. Germline trimming cut 4 bases from V and 6 bases from J; bases unmatched to any gene: 13. From germline, CDR1 is SGDLS and CDR2 YYNGEE. CDR3 length: 15 residues.

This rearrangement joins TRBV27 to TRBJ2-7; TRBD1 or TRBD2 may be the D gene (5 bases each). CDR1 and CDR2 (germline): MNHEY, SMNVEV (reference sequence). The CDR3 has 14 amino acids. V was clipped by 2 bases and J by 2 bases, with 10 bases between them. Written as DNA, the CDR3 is TGTGCCAGCAGTTTAGGGGGTAACCCCTACGAGCAGTACTTC. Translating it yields CASSLGGNPYEQYF.

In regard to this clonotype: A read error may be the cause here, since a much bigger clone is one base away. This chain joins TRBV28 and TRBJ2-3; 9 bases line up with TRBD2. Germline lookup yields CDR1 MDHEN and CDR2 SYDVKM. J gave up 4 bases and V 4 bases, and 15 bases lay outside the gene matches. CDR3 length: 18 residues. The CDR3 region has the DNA TGTGCCAGCAGTTCCGTCCGGATAGGCGGGAGGGCCCCAGATACGCAGTATTTT. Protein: CASSSVRIGGRAPDTQYF.

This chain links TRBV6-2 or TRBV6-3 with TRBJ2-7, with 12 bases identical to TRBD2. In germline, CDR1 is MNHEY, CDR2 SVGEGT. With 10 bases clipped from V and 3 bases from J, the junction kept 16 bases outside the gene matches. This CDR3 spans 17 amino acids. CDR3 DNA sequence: TGTGCCACCTCACCCGGGACTAGCGGGCTACTTAGCTACGAGCAGTACTTC. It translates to CATSPGTSGLLSYEQYF.

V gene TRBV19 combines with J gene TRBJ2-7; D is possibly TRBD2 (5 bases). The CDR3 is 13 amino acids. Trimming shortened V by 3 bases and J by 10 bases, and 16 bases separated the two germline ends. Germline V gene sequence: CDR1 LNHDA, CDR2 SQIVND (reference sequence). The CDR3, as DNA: TGTGCCAGTAGTATGGGGAGTGTTACGGTACAGTACTTC. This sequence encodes CASSMGSVTVQYF.

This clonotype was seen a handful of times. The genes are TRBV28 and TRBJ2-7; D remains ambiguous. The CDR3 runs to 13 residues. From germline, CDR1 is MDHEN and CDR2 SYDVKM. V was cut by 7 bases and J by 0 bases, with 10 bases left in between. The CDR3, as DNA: TGTGCCAGCACGCCCTACAGCTCCTACGAGCAGTACTTC. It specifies CASTPYSSYEQYF.

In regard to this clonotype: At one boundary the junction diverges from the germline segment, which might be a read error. CDR3: CASSIGTVPGELVF. In DNA, the CDR3 is TGTGCCAGTAGTATCGGGACAGTTCCCGGGGAGCTGGTTTTT. The V call is TRBV19, the J call TRBJ2-2; 7 bases are shared with TRBD1. The length of the CDR3 is 14 residues. Germline V CDR1 and CDR2: LNHDA, SQIVND (reference sequence).

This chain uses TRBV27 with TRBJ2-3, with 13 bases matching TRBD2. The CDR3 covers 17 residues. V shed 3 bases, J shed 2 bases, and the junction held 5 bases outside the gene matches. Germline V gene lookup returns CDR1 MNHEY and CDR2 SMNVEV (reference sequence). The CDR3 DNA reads TGTGCCAGCAGTTTTGGGGGACTAGCGGGGCCCACAGATACGCAGTATTTT. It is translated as CASSFGGLAGPTDTQYF.

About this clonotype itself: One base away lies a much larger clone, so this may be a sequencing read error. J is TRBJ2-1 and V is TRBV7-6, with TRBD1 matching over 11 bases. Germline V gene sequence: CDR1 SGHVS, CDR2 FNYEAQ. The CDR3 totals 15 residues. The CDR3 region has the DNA TGTGCCAGCACCGCGGGGACAGGGGGGGCTGATGAGCAGCTCTTC. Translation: CASTAGTGGADEQLF.

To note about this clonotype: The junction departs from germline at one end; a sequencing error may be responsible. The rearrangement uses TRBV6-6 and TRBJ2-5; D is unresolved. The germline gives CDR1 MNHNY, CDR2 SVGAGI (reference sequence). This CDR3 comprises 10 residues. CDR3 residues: CASAKETQNF. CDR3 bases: TGTGCCAGCGCAAAAGAGACCCAGAACTTC.

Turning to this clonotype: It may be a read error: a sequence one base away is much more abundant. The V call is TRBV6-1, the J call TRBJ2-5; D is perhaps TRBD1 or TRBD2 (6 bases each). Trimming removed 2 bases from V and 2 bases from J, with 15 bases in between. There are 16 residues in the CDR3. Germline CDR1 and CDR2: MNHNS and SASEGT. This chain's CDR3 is CASSESTGTLQETQYF. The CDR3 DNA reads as TGTGCCAGCAGTGAATCAACAGGGACTTTACAAGAGACCCAGTACTTC.

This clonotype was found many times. CDR3 coding DNA: TGCGCCAGCAGCTTTTCCGGAGGAGGGTACGAGCAGTACTTC. Translating it yields CASSFSGGGYEQYF. The chain employs TRBV5-1 and TRBJ2-7; the D gene is possibly TRBD2 (6 bases). Germline assignment: CDR1 SGHRS and CDR2 YFSETQ. The CDR3 length is 14 residues. Between the trimmed V and J ends, which lost 2 bases and 4 bases, there was a span of 13 bases.

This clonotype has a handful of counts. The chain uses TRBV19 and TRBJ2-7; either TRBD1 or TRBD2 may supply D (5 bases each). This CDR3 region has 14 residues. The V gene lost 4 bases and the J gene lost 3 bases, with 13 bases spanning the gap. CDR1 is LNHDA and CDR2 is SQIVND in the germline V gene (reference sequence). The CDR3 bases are TGTGCCAGTAGTACCGAGGGACGGTACTACGAGCAGTACTTC. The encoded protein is CASSTEGRYYEQYF. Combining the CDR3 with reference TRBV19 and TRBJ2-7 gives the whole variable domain DGGITQSPKYLFRKEGQNVTLSCEQNLNHDAMYWYRQDPGQGLRLIYYSQIVNDFQKGDIAEGYSVSREKKESFPLTVTSAQKNPTAFYLCASSTEGRYYEQYFGPGTRLTVT.

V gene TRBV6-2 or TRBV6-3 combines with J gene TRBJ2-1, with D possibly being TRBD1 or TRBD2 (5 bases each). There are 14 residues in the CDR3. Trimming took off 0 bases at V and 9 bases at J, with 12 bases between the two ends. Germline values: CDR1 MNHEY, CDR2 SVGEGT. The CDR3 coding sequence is TGTGCCAGCAGTTACTCCGTGGGACGAGGTGAGCAGTTCTTC. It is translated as CASSYSVGRGEQFF.

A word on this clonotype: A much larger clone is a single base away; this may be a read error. The CDR3 DNA is TGTGCCAGCAGTATCGGAGTAGGTGAGCAGTTCTTC. Amino acids: CASSIGVGEQFF. The gene calls are TRBV28 and TRBJ2-1; the D is unclear. V lost 5 bases and J 9 bases, leaving 11 bases between the germline ends. CDR1 is MDHEN and CDR2 is SYDVKM in the germline V gene. This CDR3 is 12 amino acids long.

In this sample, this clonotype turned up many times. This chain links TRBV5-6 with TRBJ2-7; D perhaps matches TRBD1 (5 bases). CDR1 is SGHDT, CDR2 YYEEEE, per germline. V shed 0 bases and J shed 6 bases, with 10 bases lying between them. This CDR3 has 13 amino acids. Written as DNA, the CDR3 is TGTGCCAGCAGCTTGGAACAGGCCATCGAGCAGTACTTC. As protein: CASSLEQAIEQYF.

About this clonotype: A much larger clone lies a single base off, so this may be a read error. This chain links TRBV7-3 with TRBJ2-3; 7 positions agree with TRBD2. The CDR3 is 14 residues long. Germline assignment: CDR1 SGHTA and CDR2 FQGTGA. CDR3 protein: CASSPGTNTGTQYF. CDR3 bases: TGTGCCAGCAGCCCCGGGACTAACACAGGTACGCAGTATTTT.

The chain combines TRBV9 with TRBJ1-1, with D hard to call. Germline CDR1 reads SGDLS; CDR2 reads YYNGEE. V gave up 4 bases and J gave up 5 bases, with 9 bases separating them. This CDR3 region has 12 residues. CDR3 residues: CASSPYGTEAFF. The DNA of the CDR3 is TGTGCCAGCAGCCCCTACGGTACTGAAGCTTTCTTT.